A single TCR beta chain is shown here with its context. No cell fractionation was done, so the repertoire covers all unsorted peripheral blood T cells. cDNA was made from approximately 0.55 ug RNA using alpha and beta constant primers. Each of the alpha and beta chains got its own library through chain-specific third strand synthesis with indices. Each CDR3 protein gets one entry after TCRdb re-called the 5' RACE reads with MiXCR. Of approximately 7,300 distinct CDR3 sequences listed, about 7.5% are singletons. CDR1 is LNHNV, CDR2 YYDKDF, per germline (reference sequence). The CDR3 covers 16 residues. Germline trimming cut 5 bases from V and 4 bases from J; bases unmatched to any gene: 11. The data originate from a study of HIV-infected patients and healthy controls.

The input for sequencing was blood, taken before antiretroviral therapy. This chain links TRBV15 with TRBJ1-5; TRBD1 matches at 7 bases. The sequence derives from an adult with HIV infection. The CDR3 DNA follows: TGTGCCACCAGCGGAAATCAGGGGGTCGGAAATCAGCCCCAGCATTTT. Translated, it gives CATSGNQGVGNQPQHF.